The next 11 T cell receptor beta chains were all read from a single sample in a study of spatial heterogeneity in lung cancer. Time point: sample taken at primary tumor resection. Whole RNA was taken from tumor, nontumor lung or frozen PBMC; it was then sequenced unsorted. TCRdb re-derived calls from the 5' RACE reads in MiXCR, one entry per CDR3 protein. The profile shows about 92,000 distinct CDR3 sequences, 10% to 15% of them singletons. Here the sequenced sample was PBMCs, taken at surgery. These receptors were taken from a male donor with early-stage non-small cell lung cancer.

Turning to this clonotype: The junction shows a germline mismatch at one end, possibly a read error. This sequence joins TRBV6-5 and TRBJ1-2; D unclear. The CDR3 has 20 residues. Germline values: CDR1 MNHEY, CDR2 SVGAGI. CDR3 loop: CASSYWYPSSKQRRRYGYTF. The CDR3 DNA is TGTGCCAGCAGCTACTGGTACCCAAGTAGCAAACAGAGGCGACGGTATGGCTACACCTTC.

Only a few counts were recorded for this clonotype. The CDR3 reads CASSRDSIFYNSPLHF. DNA for the CDR3: TGTGCCAGCAGCCGGGACAGCATCTTTTATAATTCACCCCTCCACTTT. This chain uses TRBV7-2 with TRBJ1-6, with TRBD1 matching over 7 bases. V trimming: 5 bases; J trimming: 4 bases; junction bases outside the gene matches: 8. The germline V gene has CDR1 SGHTA and CDR2 FQGNSA. The CDR3 has 16 amino acids. The whole variable domain, filled in from reference TRBV7-2 and TRBJ1-6, reads GAGVSQSPSNKVTEKGKDVELRCDPISGHTALYWYRQSLGQGLEFLIYFQGNSAPDKSGLPSDRFSAERTGGSVSTLTIQRTQQEDSAVYLCASSRDSIFYNSPLHFGNGTRLTVT.

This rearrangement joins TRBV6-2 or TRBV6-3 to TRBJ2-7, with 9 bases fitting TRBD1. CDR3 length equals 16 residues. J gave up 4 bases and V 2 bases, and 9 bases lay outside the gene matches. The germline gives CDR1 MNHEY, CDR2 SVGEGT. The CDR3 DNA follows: TGTGCCAGCAGTTACAGCATCGGGACAGGGTCGTACGAGCAGTACTTC. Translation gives CASSYSIGTGSYEQYF.

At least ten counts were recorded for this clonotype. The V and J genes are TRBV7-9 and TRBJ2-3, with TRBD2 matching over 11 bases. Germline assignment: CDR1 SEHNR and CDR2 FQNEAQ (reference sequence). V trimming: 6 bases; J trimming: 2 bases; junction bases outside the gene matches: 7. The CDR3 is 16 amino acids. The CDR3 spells CASSRGLAGYTDTQYF. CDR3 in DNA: TGTGCCAGCAGTCGCGGACTAGCGGGTTACACAGATACGCAGTATTTT.

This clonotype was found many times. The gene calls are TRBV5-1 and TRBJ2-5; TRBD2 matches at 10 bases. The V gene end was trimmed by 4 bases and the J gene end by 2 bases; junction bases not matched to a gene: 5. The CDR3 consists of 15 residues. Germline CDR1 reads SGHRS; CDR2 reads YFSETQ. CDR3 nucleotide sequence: TGCGCCAGCAGCCTTGGACTAGCGGTACAAGAGACCCAGTACTTC. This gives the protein CASSLGLAVQETQYF.

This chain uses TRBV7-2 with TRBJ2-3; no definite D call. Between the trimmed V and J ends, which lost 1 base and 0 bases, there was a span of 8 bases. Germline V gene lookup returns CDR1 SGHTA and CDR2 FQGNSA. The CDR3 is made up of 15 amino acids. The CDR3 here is CASSLVPVSTDTQYF. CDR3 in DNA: TGTGCCAGCAGCTTAGTCCCTGTTAGCACAGATACGCAGTATTTT.

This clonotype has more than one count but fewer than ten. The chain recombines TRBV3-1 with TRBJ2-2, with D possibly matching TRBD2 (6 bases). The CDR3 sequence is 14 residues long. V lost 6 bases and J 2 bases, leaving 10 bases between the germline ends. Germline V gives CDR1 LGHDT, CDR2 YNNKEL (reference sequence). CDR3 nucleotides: TGTGCCAGCAGTAGACTAGGAAACACCGGGGAGCTGTTTTTT. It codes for CASSRLGNTGELFF. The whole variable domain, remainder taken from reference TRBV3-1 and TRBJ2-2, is DTAVSQTPKYLVTQMGNDKSIKCEQNLGHDTMYWYKQDSKKFLKIMFSYNNKELIINETVPNRFSPKSPDKAHLNLHINSLELGDSAVYFCASSRLGNTGELFFGEGSRLTVL.

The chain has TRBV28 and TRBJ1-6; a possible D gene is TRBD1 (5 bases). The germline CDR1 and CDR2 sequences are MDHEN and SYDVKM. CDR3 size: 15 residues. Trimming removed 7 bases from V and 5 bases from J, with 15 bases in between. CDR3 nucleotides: TGTGCCAGCACTATGAGTGGGGGTAATAATTCACCCCTCCACTTT. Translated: CASTMSGGNNSPLHF.

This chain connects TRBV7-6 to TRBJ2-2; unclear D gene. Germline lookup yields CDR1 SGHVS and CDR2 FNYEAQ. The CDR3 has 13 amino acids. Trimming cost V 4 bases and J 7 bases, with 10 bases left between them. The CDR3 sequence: CASSSDMDGELFF. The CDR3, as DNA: TGTGCCAGCAGCTCCGACATGGACGGGGAGCTGTTTTTT. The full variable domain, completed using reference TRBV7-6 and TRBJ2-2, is GAGVSQSPRYKVTKRGQDVALRCDPISGHVSLYWYRQALGQGPEFLTYFNYEAQQDKSGLPNDRFSAERPEGSISTLTIQRTEQRDSAMYRCASSSDMDGELFFGEGSRLTVL.

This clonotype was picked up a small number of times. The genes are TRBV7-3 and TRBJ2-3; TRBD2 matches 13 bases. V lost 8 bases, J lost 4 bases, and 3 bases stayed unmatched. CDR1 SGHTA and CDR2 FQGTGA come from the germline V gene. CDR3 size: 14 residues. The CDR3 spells CASGLAGVSDTQYF. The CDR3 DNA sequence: TGTGCCAGCGGACTAGCGGGAGTTTCAGATACGCAGTATTTT.

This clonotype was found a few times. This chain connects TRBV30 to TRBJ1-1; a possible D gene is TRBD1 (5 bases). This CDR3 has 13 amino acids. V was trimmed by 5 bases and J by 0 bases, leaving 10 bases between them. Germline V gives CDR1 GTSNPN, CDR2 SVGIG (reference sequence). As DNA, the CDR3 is TGTGCCTGGGGAAAGACAGTGAACACTGAAGCTTTCTTT. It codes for CAWGKTVNTEAFF. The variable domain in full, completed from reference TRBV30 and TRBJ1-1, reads SQTIHQWPATLVQPVGSPLSLECTVEGTSNPNLYWYRQAAGRGLQLLFYSVGIGQISSEVPQNLSASRPQDRQFILSSKKLLLSDSGFYLCAWGKTVNTEAFFGQGTRLTVV.